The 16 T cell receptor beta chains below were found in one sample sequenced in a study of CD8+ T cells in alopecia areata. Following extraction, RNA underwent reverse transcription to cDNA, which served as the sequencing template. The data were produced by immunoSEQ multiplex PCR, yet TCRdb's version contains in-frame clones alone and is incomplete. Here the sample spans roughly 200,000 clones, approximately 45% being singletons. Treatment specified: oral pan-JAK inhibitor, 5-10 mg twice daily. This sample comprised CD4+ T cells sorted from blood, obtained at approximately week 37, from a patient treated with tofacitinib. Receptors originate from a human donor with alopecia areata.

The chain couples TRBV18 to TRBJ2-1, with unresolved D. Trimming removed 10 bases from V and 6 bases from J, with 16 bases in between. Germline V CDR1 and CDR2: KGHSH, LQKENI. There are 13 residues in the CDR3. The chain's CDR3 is CATAVTRSNEQFF. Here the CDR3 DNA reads TGTGCCACCGCCGTGACTCGTTCCAATGAGCAGTTCTTC.

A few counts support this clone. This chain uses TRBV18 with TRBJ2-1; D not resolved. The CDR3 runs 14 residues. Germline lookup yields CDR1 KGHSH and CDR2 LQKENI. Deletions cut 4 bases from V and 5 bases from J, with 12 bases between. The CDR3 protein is CASSRRTVDNEQFF. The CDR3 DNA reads TGTGCCAGCTCACGCCGCACAGTCGACAATGAGCAGTTCTTC.

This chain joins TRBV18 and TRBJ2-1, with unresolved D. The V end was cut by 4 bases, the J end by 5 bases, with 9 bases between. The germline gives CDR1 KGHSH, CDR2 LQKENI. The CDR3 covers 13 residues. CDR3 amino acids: CASSRNRDNEQFF. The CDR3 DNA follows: TGTGCCAGCTCACGGAACCGGGACAATGAGCAGTTCTTC. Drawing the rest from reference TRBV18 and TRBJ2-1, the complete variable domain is NAGVMQNPRHLVRRRGQEARLRCSPMKGHSHVYWYRQLPEEGLKFMVYLQKENIIDESGMPKERFSAEFPKEGPSILRIQQVVRGDSAAYFCASSRNRDNEQFFGPGTRLTVL.

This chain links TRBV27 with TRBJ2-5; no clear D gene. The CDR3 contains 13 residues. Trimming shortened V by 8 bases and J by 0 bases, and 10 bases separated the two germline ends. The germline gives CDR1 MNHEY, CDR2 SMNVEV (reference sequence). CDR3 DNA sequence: TGTGCCAGCTCCCCTCTAGACCAAGAGACCCAGTACTTC. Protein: CASSPLDQETQYF.

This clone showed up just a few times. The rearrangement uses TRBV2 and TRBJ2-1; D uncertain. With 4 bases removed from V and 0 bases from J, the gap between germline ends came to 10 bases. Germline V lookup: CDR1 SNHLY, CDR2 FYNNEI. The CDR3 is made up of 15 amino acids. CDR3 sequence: CASSVDGSSYNEQFF. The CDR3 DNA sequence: TGTGCCAGCAGTGTGGACGGAAGCTCCTACAATGAGCAGTTCTTC.

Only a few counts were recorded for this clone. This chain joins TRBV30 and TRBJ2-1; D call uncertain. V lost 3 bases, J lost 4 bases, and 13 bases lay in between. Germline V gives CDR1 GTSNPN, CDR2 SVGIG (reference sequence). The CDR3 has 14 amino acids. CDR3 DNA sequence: TGTGCCTGGAGACTCAGACCACTATACAATGAGCAGTTCTTC. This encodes CAWRLRPLYNEQFF.

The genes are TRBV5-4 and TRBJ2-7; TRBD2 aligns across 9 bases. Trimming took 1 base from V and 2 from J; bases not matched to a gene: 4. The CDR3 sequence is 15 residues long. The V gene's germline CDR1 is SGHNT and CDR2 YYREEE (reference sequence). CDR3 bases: TGTGCCAGCAGCTTGCCGGGACTAGCCACCTACGAGCAGTACTTC. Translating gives CASSLPGLATYEQYF.

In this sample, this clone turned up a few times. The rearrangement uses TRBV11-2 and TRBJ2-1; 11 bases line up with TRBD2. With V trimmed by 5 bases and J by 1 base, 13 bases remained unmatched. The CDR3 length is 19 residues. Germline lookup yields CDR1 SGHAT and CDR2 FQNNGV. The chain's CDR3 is CASSPSAGLAVGSYNEQFF. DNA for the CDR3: TGTGCCAGCAGCCCTTCGGCGGGACTAGCGGTAGGATCCTACAATGAGCAGTTCTTC.

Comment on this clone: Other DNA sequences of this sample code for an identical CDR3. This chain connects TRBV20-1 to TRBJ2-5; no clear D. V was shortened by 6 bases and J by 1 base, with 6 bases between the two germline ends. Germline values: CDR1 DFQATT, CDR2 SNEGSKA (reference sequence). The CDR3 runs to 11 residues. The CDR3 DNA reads TGCAGTGCGCAATTCCAAGAGACCCAGTACTTC. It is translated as CSAQFQETQYF.

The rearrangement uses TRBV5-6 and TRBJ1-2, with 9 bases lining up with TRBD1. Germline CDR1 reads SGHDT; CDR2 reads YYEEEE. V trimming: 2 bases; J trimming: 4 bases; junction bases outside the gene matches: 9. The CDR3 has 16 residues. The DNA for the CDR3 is TGTGCCAGCAGCTTACGGACACAGGGGGCCATCTATGGCTACACCTTC. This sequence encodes CASSLRTQGAIYGYTF.

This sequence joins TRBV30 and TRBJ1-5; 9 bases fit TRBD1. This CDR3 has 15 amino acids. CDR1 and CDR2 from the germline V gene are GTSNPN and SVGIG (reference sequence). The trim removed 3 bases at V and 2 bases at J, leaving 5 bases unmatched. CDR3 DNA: TGTGCCTGGAGCCCGGACAGGGGAGGCAATCAGCCCCAGCATTTT. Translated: CAWSPDRGGNQPQHF.

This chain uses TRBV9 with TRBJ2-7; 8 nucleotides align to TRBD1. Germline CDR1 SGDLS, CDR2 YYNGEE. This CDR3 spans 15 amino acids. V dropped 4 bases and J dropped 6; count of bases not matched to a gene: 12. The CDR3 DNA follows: TGTGCCAGCAGCCCCCGGACAGGGCTCCTCCTCGAGCAGTACTTC. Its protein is CASSPRTGLLLEQYF.

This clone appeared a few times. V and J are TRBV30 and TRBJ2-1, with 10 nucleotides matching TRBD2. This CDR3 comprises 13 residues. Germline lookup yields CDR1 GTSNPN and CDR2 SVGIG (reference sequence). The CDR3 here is CAMSSGSYNEQFF. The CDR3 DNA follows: TGTGCTATGTCTAGCGGGAGTTACAATGAGCAGTTCTTC.

In DNA form, the CDR3 reads TGTGCCAGCACAAGGCACGGGATCACTGAAGCTTTCTTT. This translates into CASTRHGITEAFF. The chain employs TRBV28 and TRBJ1-1; D not resolved. CDR1 is MDHEN, CDR2 SYDVKM, per germline. There are 13 residues in the CDR3. V lost 7 bases, J lost 4 bases, and 13 bases lay in between.

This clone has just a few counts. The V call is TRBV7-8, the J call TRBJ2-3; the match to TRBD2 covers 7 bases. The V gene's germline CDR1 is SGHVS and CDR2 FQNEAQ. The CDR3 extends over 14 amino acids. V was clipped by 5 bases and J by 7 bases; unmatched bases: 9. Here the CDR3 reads CASSNEGGSYTQYF. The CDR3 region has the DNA TGTGCCAGCAGCAATGAGGGCGGGAGTTATACGCAGTATTTT.

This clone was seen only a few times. CDR3 sequence (DNA): TGTGCCAGCAGCCCCGAGGACAGGGAAGCTTTCTTT. Its translation: CASSPEDREAFF. The chain recombines TRBV7-9 with TRBJ1-1, with 7 bases identical to TRBD1. This CDR3 is built from 12 residues. The ends lost 5 bases at V and 8 bases at J; junction bases unmatched: 5. From germline, CDR1 is SEHNR and CDR2 FQNEAQ (reference sequence).